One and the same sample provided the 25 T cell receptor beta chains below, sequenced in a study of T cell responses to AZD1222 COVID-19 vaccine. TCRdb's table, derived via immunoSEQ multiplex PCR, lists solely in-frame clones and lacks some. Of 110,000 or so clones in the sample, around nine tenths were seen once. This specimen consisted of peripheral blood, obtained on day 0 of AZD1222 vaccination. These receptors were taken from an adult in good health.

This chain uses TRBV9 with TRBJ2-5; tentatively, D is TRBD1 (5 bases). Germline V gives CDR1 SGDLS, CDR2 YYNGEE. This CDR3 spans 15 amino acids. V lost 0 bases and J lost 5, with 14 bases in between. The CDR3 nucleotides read TGTGCCAGCAGCGTAGGCCCAGTCCCAGGGGAGACCCAGTACTTC. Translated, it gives CASSVGPVPGETQYF.

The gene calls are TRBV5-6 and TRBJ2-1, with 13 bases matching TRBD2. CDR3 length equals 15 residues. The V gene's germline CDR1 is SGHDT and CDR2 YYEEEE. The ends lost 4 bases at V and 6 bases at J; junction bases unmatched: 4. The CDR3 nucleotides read TGTGCCAGCAGCCTCGGACTAGCGGGAGCCAATGAGCAGTTCTTC. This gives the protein CASSLGLAGANEQFF.

The DNA of the CDR3 is TGTGCCAGCAGCTTAGGTGGGGAAACTGAAGCTTTCTTT. Encoded protein: CASSLGGETEAFF. V is TRBV11-1 and J is TRBJ1-1; no reliable D call. CDR1 and CDR2 from the germline V gene are SGHAT and FQDESV (reference sequence). V dropped 1 base and J dropped 5 bases, with 8 bases sitting between them. This CDR3 is 13 amino acids long. The full variable domain, rest sourced from reference TRBV11-1 and TRBJ1-1, is EAEVAQSPRYKITEKSQAVAFWCDPISGHATLYWYRQILGQGPELLVQFQDESVVDDSQLPKDRFSAERLKGVDSTLKIQPAELGDSAMYLCASSLGGETEAFFGQGTRLTVV.

CDR3 DNA: TGTGCCAGCAGCCAACTATGGATGCCCACAGATACGCAGTATTTT. As protein: CASSQLWMPTDTQYF. The V and J genes are TRBV14 and TRBJ2-3, with D unresolved. The V gene lost 2 bases and the J gene lost 2 bases, with 11 bases spanning the gap. There are 15 residues in the CDR3. The V gene's germline CDR1 is SGHDN and CDR2 FVKESK. Full variable domain (remainder filled in from reference TRBV14 and TRBJ2-3): EAGVTQFPSHSVIEKGQTVTLRCDPISGHDNLYWYRRVMGKEIKFLLHFVKESKQDESGMPNNRFLAERTGGTYSTLKVQPAELEDSGVYFCASSQLWMPTDTQYFGPGTRLTVL.

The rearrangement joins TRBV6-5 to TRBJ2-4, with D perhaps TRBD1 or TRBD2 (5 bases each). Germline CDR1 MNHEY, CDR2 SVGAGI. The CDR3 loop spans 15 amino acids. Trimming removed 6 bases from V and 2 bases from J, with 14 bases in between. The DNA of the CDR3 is TGTGCCAGCAGGGGGGTCTTACAGACCAAAAACATTCAGTACTTC. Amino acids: CASRGVLQTKNIQYF.

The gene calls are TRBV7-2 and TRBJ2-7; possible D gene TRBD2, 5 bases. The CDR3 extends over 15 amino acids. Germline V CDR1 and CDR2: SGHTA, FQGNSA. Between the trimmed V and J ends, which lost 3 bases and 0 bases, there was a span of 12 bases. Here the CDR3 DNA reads TGTGCCAGCAGCTTCAGCTTGGGGAGCTCCTACGAGCAGTACTTC. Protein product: CASSFSLGSSYEQYF.

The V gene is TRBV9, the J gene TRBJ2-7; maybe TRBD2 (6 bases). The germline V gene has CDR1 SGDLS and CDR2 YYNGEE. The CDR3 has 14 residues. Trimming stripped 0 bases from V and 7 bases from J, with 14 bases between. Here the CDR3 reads CASSVEGLFVEQYF. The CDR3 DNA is TGTGCCAGCAGCGTAGAGGGACTTTTCGTGGAGCAGTACTTC.

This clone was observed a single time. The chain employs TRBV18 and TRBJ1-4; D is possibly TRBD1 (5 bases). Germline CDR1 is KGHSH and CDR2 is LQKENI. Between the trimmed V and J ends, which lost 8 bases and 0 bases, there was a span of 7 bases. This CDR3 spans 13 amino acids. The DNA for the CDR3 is TGTGCCAGCGCCAGGGCAACTAATGAAAAACTGTTTTTT. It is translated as CASARATNEKLFF.

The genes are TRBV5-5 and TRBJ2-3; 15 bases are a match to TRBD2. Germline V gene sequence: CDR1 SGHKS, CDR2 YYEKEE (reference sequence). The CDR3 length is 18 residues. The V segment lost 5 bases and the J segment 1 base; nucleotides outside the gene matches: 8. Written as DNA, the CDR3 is TGTGCCAGCAGACAGGGACTAGCGGGAGGAGGGGGCACAGATACGCAGTATTTT. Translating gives CASRQGLAGGGGTDTQYF.

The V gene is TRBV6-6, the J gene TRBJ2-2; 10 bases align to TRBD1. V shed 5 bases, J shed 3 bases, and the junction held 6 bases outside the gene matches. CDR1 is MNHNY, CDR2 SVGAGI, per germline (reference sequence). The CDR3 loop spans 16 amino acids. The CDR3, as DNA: TGTGCCAGCAGTCGCGGACAGGGGGGGGACACCGGGGAGCTGTTTTTT. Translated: CASSRGQGGDTGELFF.

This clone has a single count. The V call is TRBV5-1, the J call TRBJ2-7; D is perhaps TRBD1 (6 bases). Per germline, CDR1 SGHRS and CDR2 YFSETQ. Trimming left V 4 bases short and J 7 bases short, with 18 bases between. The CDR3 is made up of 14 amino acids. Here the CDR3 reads CASSIGQPRGEQYF. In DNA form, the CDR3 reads TGCGCCAGCAGCATAGGACAGCCAAGGGGGGAGCAGTACTTC.

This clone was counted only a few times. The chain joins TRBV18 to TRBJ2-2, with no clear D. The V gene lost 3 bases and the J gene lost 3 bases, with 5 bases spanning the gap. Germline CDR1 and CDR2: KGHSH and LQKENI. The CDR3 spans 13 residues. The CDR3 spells CASSPSDTGELFF. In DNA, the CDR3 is TGTGCCAGCTCACCTTCGGACACCGGGGAGCTGTTTTTT.

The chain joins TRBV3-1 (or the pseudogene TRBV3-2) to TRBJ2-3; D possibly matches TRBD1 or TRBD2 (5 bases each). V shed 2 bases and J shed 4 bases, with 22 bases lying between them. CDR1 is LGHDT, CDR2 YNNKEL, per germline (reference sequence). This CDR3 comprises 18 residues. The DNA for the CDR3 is TGTGCCAGCAGCCAATTTCGGTGGGGGAGTCAAGTAGCAGATACGCAGTATTTT. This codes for CASSQFRWGSQVADTQYF.

In nucleotides, the CDR3 is TGTGCCATCAGTGACCGGGACGGGAACACTGAAGCTTTCTTT. It codes for CAISDRDGNTEAFF. V usage is TRBV10-3 and J usage is TRBJ1-1, with D perhaps matching TRBD1 (5 bases). Trimming shortened V by 3 bases and J by 1 base, and 9 bases separated the two germline ends. The germline V gene has CDR1 ENHRY and CDR2 SYGVKD. The CDR3 is made up of 14 amino acids.

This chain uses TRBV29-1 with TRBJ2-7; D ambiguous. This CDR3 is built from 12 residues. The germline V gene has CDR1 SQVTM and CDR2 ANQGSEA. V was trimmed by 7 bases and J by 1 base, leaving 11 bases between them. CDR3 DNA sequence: TGCAGCGCCCGGACGGATTCCTACGAGCAGTACTTC. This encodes CSARTDSYEQYF.

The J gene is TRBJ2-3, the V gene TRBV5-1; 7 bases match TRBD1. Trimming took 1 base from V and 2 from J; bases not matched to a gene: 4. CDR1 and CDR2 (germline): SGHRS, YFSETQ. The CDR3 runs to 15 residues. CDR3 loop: CASSLTGVNTDTQYF. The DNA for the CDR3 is TGCGCCAGCAGCTTGACAGGGGTGAACACAGATACGCAGTATTTT.

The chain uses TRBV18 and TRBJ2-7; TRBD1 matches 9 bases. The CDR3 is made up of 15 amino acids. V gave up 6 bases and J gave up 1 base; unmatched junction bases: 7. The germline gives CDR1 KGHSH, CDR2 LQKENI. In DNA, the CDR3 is TGTGCCAGCTCGGAGGGACAGGGCGGTTCCTACGAGCAGTACTTC. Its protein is CASSEGQGGSYEQYF.

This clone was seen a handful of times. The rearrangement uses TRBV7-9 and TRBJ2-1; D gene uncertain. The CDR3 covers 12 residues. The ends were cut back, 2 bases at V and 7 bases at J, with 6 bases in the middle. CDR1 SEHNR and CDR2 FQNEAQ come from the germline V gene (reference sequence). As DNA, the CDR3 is TGTGCCAGCAGCTTAAATGTGAATGAGCAGTTCTTC. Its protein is CASSLNVNEQFF.

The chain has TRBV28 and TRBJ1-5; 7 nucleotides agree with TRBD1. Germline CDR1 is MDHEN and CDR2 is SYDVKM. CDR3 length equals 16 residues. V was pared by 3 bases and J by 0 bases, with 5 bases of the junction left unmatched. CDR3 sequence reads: CASSLEGAYSNQPQHF. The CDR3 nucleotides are TGTGCCAGCAGTTTGGAGGGGGCTTATAGCAATCAGCCCCAGCATTTT. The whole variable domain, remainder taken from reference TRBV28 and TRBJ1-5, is DVKVTQSSRYLVKRTGEKVFLECVQDMDHENMFWYRQDPGLGLRLIYFSYDVKMKEKGDIPEGYSVSREKKERFSLILESASTNQTSMYLCASSLEGAYSNQPQHFGDGTRLSIL.

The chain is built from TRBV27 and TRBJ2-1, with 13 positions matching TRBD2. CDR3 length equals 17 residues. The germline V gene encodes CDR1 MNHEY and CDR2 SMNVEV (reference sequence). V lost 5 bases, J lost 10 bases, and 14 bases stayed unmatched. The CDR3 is CASSRFTGTSGVREQFF. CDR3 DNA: TGTGCCAGCAGTCGCTTCACCGGGACTAGCGGGGTGAGAGAGCAGTTCTTC.

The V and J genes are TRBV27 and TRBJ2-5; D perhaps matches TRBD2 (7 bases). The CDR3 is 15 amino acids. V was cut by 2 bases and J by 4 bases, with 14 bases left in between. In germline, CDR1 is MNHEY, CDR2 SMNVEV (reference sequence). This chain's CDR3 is CASSLLGGLGETQYF. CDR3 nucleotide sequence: TGTGCCAGCAGTTTACTGGGGGGGCTGGGAGAGACCCAGTACTTC.

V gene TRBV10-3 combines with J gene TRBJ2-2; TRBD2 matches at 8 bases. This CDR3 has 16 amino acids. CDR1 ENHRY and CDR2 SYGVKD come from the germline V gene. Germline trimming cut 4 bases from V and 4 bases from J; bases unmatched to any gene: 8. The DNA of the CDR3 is TGTGCCATCAGTGGGCAAACTAGCGGATCCACCGGGGAGCTGTTTTTT. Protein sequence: CAISGQTSGSTGELFF.

The CDR3: CAWSQPRGYQFF. The CDR3 DNA reads TGTGCCTGGAGCCAGCCCCGGGGCTACCAGTTCTTC. The chain joins TRBV30 to TRBJ2-1; D could derive from TRBD1 or TRBD2 (5 bases each). V was trimmed by 3 bases and J by 13 bases, leaving 16 bases between them. CDR1 is GTSNPN, CDR2 SVGIG, per germline (reference sequence). The CDR3 runs 12 residues.

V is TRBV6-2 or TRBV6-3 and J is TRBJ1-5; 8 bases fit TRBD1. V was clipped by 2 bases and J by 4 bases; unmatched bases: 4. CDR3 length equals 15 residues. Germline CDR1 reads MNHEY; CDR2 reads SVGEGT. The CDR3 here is CASSYQGAGNQPQHF. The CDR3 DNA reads TGTGCCAGCAGTTACCAGGGGGCTGGTAATCAGCCCCAGCATTTT.

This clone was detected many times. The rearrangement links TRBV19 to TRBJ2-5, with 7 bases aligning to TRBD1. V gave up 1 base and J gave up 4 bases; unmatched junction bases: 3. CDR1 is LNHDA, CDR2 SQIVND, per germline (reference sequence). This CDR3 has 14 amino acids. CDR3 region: CASSIAGGSETQYF. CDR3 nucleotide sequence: TGTGCCAGTAGTATAGCAGGGGGTTCAGAGACCCAGTACTTC.